The rows below give T cell receptor beta chains drawn from one sample of a study of vaccination and CD4 T cells after COVID-19. No antigen has been assigned to these receptors. TCRdb re-called the PCR reads with MiXCR, one entry per CDR3 protein. The profile shows fewer than 11,000 distinct CDR3 sequences, 20% to 30% of them singletons. The source was CD4+ T cells from blood, cultured in vitro, collected before SARS-CoV-2 vaccination. The source is a human donor who received a COVID-19 vaccine. CDR3s leave out the opening cysteine and the closing phenylalanine or tryptophan. The order of the fields is CDR3 protein, V gene, J gene, D gene. The D gene is left open where the match is weak.

cdr3_aa: ASSIRTRDQETQY
v_call: TRBV5-1
j_call: TRBJ2-5
d_call: TRBD2

cdr3_aa: ASSQRQGGSEKLF
v_call: TRBV27
j_call: TRBJ1-4
d_call: TRBD1

cdr3_aa: ASSYGKPGLAGGHNEQF
v_call: TRBV7-9
j_call: TRBJ2-1
d_call: TRBD2

cdr3_aa: SARVRTVETQY
v_call: TRBV20-1
j_call: TRBJ2-5
d_call: -

cdr3_aa: ASSQFGLGYNEQF
v_call: TRBV6-1
j_call: TRBJ2-1
d_call: TRBD2

cdr3_aa: ASNNAPTGAYGYT
v_call: TRBV10-1
j_call: TRBJ1-2
d_call: TRBD1

cdr3_aa: ASSWTLDQPQH
v_call: TRBV27
j_call: TRBJ1-5
d_call: -

cdr3_aa: ASSPGTGGTNEQF
v_call: TRBV5-1
j_call: TRBJ2-1
d_call: TRBD1

cdr3_aa: ASSFTGVSTDTQY
v_call: TRBV11-3
j_call: TRBJ2-3
d_call: TRBD1

cdr3_aa: ASSTLAGRSGNTIY
v_call: TRBV6-1
j_call: TRBJ1-3
d_call: -

cdr3_aa: ASSFTSDRGSPLH
v_call: TRBV12-3/TRBV12-4
j_call: TRBJ1-6
d_call: TRBD1

cdr3_aa: ASSTYLDTQY
v_call: TRBV7-2
j_call: TRBJ2-3
d_call: -

cdr3_aa: AWSRLNTEAF
v_call: TRBV30
j_call: TRBJ1-1
d_call: -

cdr3_aa: SATRRTGGPYEQY
v_call: TRBV20-1
j_call: TRBJ2-7
d_call: TRBD1

cdr3_aa: ASSEVRQSNTGELF
v_call: TRBV25-1
j_call: TRBJ2-2
d_call: -

cdr3_aa: ATSIGQNQPQH
v_call: TRBV24-1
j_call: TRBJ1-5
d_call: -

cdr3_aa: SATGGGQPQH
v_call: TRBV20-1
j_call: TRBJ1-5
d_call: TRBD1

cdr3_aa: ASSIVGLKETQY
v_call: TRBV5-4
j_call: TRBJ2-5
d_call: -

cdr3_aa: ASSPASGGWRVNSPLH
v_call: TRBV28
j_call: TRBJ1-6
d_call: -

cdr3_aa: ATSESGTDEAF
v_call: TRBV24-1
j_call: TRBJ1-1
d_call: TRBD1

cdr3_aa: ASSYSNVPSNEQF
v_call: TRBV6-5
j_call: TRBJ2-1
d_call: -

cdr3_aa: SAPPADESNTEAF
v_call: TRBV20-1
j_call: TRBJ1-1
d_call: -

cdr3_aa: SAPSGGAYEQY
v_call: TRBV20-1
j_call: TRBJ2-7
d_call: TRBD2

cdr3_aa: ASSLGIDEQF
v_call: TRBV5-6
j_call: TRBJ2-1
d_call: -

cdr3_aa: ASSPRLAGGETQY
v_call: TRBV7-2
j_call: TRBJ2-5
d_call: TRBD2

cdr3_aa: ASSLVAGSGYT
v_call: TRBV7-6
j_call: TRBJ1-2
d_call: -

cdr3_aa: ATSDGGGGYEQY
v_call: TRBV24-1
j_call: TRBJ2-7
d_call: -

cdr3_aa: ASGRIAYEQY
v_call: TRBV5-8
j_call: TRBJ2-7
d_call: -

cdr3_aa: AWKASRRMDSPLH
v_call: TRBV30
j_call: TRBJ1-6
d_call: -

cdr3_aa: ASSLDQETQY
v_call: TRBV5-1
j_call: TRBJ2-5
d_call: -

cdr3_aa: ASKKSDLNTEAF
v_call: TRBV6-1
j_call: TRBJ1-1
d_call: -

cdr3_aa: SASRVGYGYT
v_call: TRBV20-1
j_call: TRBJ1-2
d_call: -

cdr3_aa: ASRGIATGTDTQY
v_call: TRBV6-1
j_call: TRBJ2-3
d_call: -

cdr3_aa: AWSVGRGATDTQY
v_call: TRBV30
j_call: TRBJ2-3
d_call: TRBD2

cdr3_aa: AWNSGPNYGYT
v_call: TRBV30
j_call: TRBJ1-2
d_call: -

cdr3_aa: ASNLAGLTDTQY
v_call: TRBV5-6
j_call: TRBJ2-3
d_call: TRBD2

cdr3_aa: ASSETVIRF
v_call: TRBV2
j_call: TRBJ2-1
d_call: -

cdr3_aa: ASSRGLAGYEQY
v_call: TRBV5-1
j_call: TRBJ2-7
d_call: TRBD2

cdr3_aa: ASSPLIPRQGAYGYT
v_call: TRBV4-1
j_call: TRBJ1-2
d_call: TRBD1

cdr3_aa: ASSNRTSGGLETQY
v_call: TRBV18
j_call: TRBJ2-5
d_call: TRBD2

cdr3_aa: ASSSEGHGIQY
v_call: TRBV7-8
j_call: TRBJ2-4
d_call: -

cdr3_aa: ATSRDLSSVGEAF
v_call: TRBV15
j_call: TRBJ1-1
d_call: -

cdr3_aa: ASVDRVRETQY
v_call: TRBV2
j_call: TRBJ2-5
d_call: TRBD1